The present T cell receptor (beta chain) was sequenced within a study of CD8 T cells in Susac syndrome. Reverse transcription used about 0.5 to 1 ug RNA and random hexamers. One entry per CDR3 protein results from TCRdb running MiXCR on the immunoSEQ multiplex PCR reads. The sample yields 110,000 to 150,000 distinct CDR3 sequences, approximately 95% seen once. TCR beta sequencing was performed on blood CD8+ and CD4+ T cells. Sequencing was carried out using CD8+ T cells from PBMCs. The receptor was isolated from a human donor in good health.

CDR3: CASSPTPNAYNEQFF. Written as DNA, the CDR3 is TGTGCCAGCAGTCCAACCCCCAACGCCTACAATGAGCAGTTCTTC. The gene calls are TRBV6-5 and TRBJ2-1, with no clear D. V lost 5 bases to trimming and J lost 2 bases, with 13 bases between them. This CDR3 region has 15 residues. The V gene's germline CDR1 is MNHEY and CDR2 SVGAGI.